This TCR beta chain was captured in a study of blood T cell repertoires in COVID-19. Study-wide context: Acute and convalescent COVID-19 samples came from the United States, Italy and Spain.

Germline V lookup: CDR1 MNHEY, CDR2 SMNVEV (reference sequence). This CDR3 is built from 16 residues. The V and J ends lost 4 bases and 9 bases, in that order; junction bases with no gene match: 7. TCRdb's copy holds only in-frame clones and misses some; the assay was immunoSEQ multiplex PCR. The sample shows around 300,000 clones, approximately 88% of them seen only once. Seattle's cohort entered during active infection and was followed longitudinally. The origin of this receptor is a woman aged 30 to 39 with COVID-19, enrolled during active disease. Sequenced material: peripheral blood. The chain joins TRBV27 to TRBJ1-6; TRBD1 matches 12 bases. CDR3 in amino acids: CASSSIGTGGASPLHF. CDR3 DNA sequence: TGTGCCAGCAGTTCCATTGGGACAGGGGGCGCTTCACCCCTCCACTTT.